This TCR beta chain was sequenced during a study of blood T cell repertoires in COVID-19. Study information: Whether acute or convalescent, the COVID-19 samples came from the United States, Italy and Spain. The cDNA or gDNA used as material had been derived from T cells, B-cell-depleted T cells, or PBMCs.

Per the study methods: Amplification from reference gene primers served as the basis for estimated nucleated cell counts. Here immunoSEQ multiplex PCR was the method, and the copy in TCRdb shows in-frame clones only, minus some. The V and J calls and clone size are taken from that table; D and trimming were inferred from the DNA. The sample carries tens of thousands of clones, roughly 68% recorded once. Sequencing input: peripheral blood. This TCR came from a man aged 80 or over with acute or convalescent COVID-19.

The CDR3 protein is CAHQAGGGTGELFF. The CDR3 nucleotides are TGTGCCCACCAGGCGGGAGGGGGCACCGGGGAGCTGTTTTTT. The chain links TRBV30 to TRBJ2-2, with 9 bases aligning to TRBD2. Germline values: CDR1 GTSNPN, CDR2 SVGIG (reference sequence). CDR3 size: 14 residues. Trimming took 8 bases from V and 4 from J; bases not matched to a gene: 8.